This T cell receptor (beta chain) was recorded in a study of blood T cell repertoires in COVID-19. Study in general: The samples span acute and convalescent COVID-19 from the United States, Italy and Spain. Sample material is recorded as cDNA or gDNA derived from T cells, B-cell-depleted T cells, or PBMCs.

Trimming took 0 bases from V and 1 from J; bases not matched to a gene: 8. This CDR3 has 17 residues. In the authors' workflow: Quantification of nucleated cells was approximated via reference gene primer amplification. Using immunoSEQ multiplex PCR, the repertoire was profiled, and TCRdb retains in-frame clones only, with some absent. The V and J calls and the clone size are those of that table, but D and trimming were determined from the DNA. Altogether around 60,000 clones are present, around four fifths being singletons, with the ten largest covering about 3.5%. The sequenced material came from peripheral blood. The TCR was taken from an elderly woman with acute or convalescent COVID-19. The chain links TRBV23-1 to TRBJ1-2, with 7 bases matching TRBD1. TRBV23-1 is known as an ORF, though its function is uncertain. DNA for the CDR3: TGCGCCAGCAGTCAATCGTGGGACAGCTTATTTAACTATGGCTACACCTTC. Protein product: CASSQSWDSLFNYGYTF.